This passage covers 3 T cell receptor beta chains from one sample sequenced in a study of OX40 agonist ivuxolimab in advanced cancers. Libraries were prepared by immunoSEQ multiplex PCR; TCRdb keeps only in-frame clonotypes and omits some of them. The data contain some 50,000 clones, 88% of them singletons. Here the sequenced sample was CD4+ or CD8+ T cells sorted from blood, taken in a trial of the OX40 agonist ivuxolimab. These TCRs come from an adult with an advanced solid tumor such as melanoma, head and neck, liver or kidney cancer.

The CDR3 here is CASSLTGGTTDTQYF. CDR3 DNA: TGCGCCAGCAGCTTGACGGGGGGGACCACAGATACGCAGTATTTT. The chain couples TRBV5-1 to TRBJ2-3; 8 positions agree with TRBD2. V was clipped by 1 base and J by 2 bases; unmatched bases: 3. Germline values: CDR1 SGHRS, CDR2 YFSETQ. The CDR3 is 15 residues long. Full variable domain (missing parts from reference TRBV5-1 and TRBJ2-3): KAGVTQTPRYLIKTRGQQVTLSCSPISGHRSVSWYQQTPGQGLQFLFEYFSETQRNKGNFPGRFSGRQFSNSRSEMNVSTLELGDSALYLCASSLTGGTTDTQYFGPGTRLTVL.

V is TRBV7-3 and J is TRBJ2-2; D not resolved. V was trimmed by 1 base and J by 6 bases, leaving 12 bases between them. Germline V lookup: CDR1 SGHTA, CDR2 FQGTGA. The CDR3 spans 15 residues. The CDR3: CASSLIGPPSGELFF. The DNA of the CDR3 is TGTGCCAGCAGCTTAATTGGACCCCCTTCCGGGGAGCTGTTTTTT.

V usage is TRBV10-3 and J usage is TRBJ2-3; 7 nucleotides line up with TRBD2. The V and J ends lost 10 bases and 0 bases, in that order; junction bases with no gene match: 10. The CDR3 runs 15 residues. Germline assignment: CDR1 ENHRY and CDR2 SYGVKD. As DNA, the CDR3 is TGTGCCACCCGGTGGGCAGCGGGAAGCACAGATACGCAGTATTTT. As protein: CATRWAAGSTDTQYF.